This T cell receptor beta chain was identified in a study of chemoradiotherapy in HPV16-positive cancers. Study-wide background: Candidate HPV-specific T-cell clones and common TCR motifs came from functional assays in a couple of HPV16-positive patients.

TCRdb's table, derived via immunoSEQ multiplex PCR, lists solely in-frame clones and lacks some. Of about 3,300 clones listed, roughly 77% are singletons. The CDR3 runs 15 residues. The V end lost 7 bases, the J end lost 4 bases, and 18 bases lay between the germline ends. CDR1 and CDR2 (germline): SGHTS, YDEGEE. The TCR originated in a human donor with HPV-associated anogenital cancer. The chain carries TRBV5-8 and TRBJ1-5; tentatively, D is TRBD1 (5 bases). The specimen was collected from a patient who underwent chemoradiotherapy. CDR3 nucleotide sequence: TGTGCCAGCGGACTAACGGACAATTATAATCAGCCCCAGCATTTT. Protein product: CASGLTDNYNQPQHF.